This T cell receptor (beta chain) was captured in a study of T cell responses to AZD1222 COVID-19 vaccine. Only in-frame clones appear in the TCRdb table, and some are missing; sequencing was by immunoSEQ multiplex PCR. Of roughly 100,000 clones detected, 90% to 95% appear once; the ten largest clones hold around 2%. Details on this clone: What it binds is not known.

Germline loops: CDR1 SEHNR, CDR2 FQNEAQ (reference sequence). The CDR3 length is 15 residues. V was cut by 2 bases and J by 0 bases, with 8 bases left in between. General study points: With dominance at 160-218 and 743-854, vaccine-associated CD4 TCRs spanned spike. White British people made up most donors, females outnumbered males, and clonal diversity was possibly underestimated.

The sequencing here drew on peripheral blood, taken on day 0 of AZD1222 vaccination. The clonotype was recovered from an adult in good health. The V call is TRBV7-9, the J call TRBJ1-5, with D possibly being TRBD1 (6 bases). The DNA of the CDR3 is TGTGCCAGCAGCTTATCAGGGGATAGCAATCAGCCCCAGCATTTT. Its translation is CASSLSGDSNQPQHF.